The present T cell receptor (beta chain) was sequenced within a study of cytomegalovirus exposure and HLA in healthy donors (dated by TCRdb to 2016 to 2017). About the full investigation: In an earlier analysis of under 750 of the donors, 276 Gb of sequence data and approximately 100 million unique TCR beta sequences from 150 million to 200 million T cells were reported. All discovery cohort repertoires had been generated using a single sequencing platform. Donor age, sex, ethnicity and CMV serostatus were compiled together with the repertoire data. HLA typing covered class I and class II loci at four-digit resolution. Typing coverage differed by locus: A, B, C, DRB1 and DQB1 were typed in roughly 629-630 donors, DQA1 in approximately 520, DPA1 in some 600, and DPB1 in 400 to 490. A separate validation cohort of about 110 different subjects was used in addition to the approximately 610-subject first cohort. The aim of the study was to test whether cataloging public T cell receptors could identify signatures of past pathogen exposure. About 310 gigabases of sequencing data and 70 million to 100 million unique TCR sequences were included in an early release covering about 700 HLA-typed donors. Across under 500 genotyped donors of the cohort, an average of approximately 200,000 unique TCR beta nucleotide sequences per donor were sequenced, and roughly 20% of those sequences were non-productive. The T cell repertoires of 550 to 850 subjects were profiled by immunosequencing and related to cytomegalovirus serostatus. A later analysis re-examined previously published TCR beta repertoires from over 500 donors and added high-resolution HLA genotyping to investigate patterns of TCR occurrence. High-throughput TCR immunosequencing, statistical association of individual TCRs with disease status, and machine learning were combined to predict cytomegalovirus infection status. Of the roughly 400 genotyped donors, about 80% fell in the genetic ancestry cluster associated with self-reported Caucasian donors. A later genetic analysis used genome-wide SNP genotypes for about 60% of the roughly 700 donors, treating that subset as a discovery cohort. An earlier analysis of some 500 of the donors used high-throughput TCR beta sequencing to judge whether each TCR beta V gene segment behaved as functional or pseudogenic. In the later analysis, no new phenotypic data were used to find candidate immune exposures; instead, reliance was placed on TCR beta sequences and their occurrence across donors. Four or five DR-DQ haplotypes were treated as single units for association and clustering because of strong linkage in the cohort.

The cohort consisted of approximately 690 healthy bone marrow donors. Cohort members were all nominally healthy when sampled, although unrecorded immune exposures were likely present. The donor tested CMV seronegative, placing the donor among the 300 to 400 seronegative members of the cohort. Every donor gave a peripheral blood sample, and the peripheral blood mononuclear cells from that sample were used for TCR beta sequencing. The Qiagen DNeasy Blood Extraction Kit was used to extract genomic DNA from the blood cell samples. Study-level results and caveats: Some IMGT-functional V segments, including TRBV6-2 and TRBV6-3, could not be distinguished by the 87-base-pair reads and were therefore excluded. According to a later analysis, parvovirus B19, influenza, CMV and Epstein-Barr virus appeared linked to several top co-occurrence clusters. The study gave a list of under 200 TCR beta chains associated with cytomegalovirus. In a later analysis, HLA-associated TCR beta chains showed more clonal expansion and lower generation probabilities than non-associated chains that were equally common. The earlier analysis of some 560 of the donors excluded 15 to 20 rarely observed V segments, including chromosome 9 orphons, because counts were too low. In both the original and validation cohorts, the classifier was reported to diagnose cytomegalovirus status with high specificity and sensitivity. According to a later analysis, TCR association rates differed among HLA loci, with DRB1 alleles showing the most associated TCRs and HLA-C alleles showing the fewest. Correlated functional status among segregating V segments might reflect linkage disequilibrium, but an unknown experimental factor could not be ruled out. In a later analysis, over 15,000 TCR beta sequences were associated with specific HLA alleles at a false discovery rate of 0.05. The authors suggested that the approach could potentially be generalized to other disease states and immunological phenotypes. A later analysis found that most CMV-associated TCR beta chains appeared HLA-restricted, with HLA associations seemingly driven largely by CMV exposure. A cluster of highly shared sequence variants was judged likely to be a technical artifact of the sequencing pipeline. Because HLA typing was missing for some donors at each locus, association tests included only the typed subset. CMV serostatus was the only immune exposure information available for the cohort. Strong co-occurrence of HLA alleles, especially DR and DQ, made assigning TCR associations to individual alleles difficult. A later genetic analysis associated a missense DCLRE1C variant with V-gene and J-gene trimming of TCR beta chains, and an independent cohort replicated the association. A further reported finding was that TCR beta sequences accurately predicted the HLA-A and HLA-B alleles for most subjects in the first cohort. Broadly in line with IMGT annotations, most TCR beta V segments showed up in productive rearrangements about 87% or about 30% of the time in an earlier analysis of around 550 of the donors. In this cohort, only TCR beta chains were sequenced, and detectable features were limited by the absence of alpha or paired-chain data. The presence/absence analyses assumed that sequencing depth was roughly uniform across donors, and that assumption may not be true. A later genetic analysis reported fewer N-insertions in productive TCRs among donors in an Asian-associated ancestry cluster than the roughly 650-donor mean. Across donors, most TCR sequences were observed very rarely, whereas some public TCRs were present in many individuals. Three of the identified cytomegalovirus-associated TCR beta chains were confirmed in vitro to be specific for cytomegalovirus antigens.

As to this clone: This clone's antigen is unknown.

Preparation of the library involved the immunoSEQ multiplex PCR assay. The multiplex PCR relied on a mix of 60 forward primers for TCR Vbeta segments and 13 reverse primers for TCR Jbeta segments. A multiplex PCR assay on genomic DNA amplified the CDR3 region of rearranged TCR beta genes. On the Illumina HiSeq System, the amplified TCR beta libraries were sequenced as 87-base-pair reads. Regarding the original processing steps: A later analysis tallied 75 million to 85 million unique TCR beta chains across the 640 or so repertoires, and some 10 million of those chains were shared by two or more donors. A nearest-neighbor algorithm error-corrected the raw reads and collapsed the reads into unique sequences, merging closely related sequences to remove PCR and sequencing errors. To assign V, D and J gene segments, CDR3 sequences were aligned to IMGT reference sequences. For a sequence to be retained, at least a six-nucleotide match to both a V gene segment and a J gene segment was required. A rearrangement was called productive if the CDR3 had no stop codons and remained in frame with V and J, and every other rearrangement was called non-productive. Following IMGT convention, CDR3 was defined as the stretch from the second conserved V-encoded cysteine up to the conserved J-encoded phenylalanine. The earlier analysis of about 640 of the donors excluded any sequence lacking an unambiguous match to a single V gene segment. An earlier analysis of almost 600 of the donors classified V segments as functional when productive rearrangements were above 56.7% and as segregating when the standard deviation between donors was above 5%. A statistical classification framework was built to diagnose cytomegalovirus status from the catalog of TCR beta chain sequences. In a later analysis, TCR nucleotide sequences were compared against IMGT/GENE-DB human TR gene sequences so that V and J genes could be assigned. A later analysis assigned CDR3 sequences and most-parsimonious VDJ recombination scenarios with the TCRdist pipeline. In a later analysis, every TCR beta chain was defined by the combination of its CDR3 amino acid sequence and its V-gene family, and reads without a unique V-gene family were dropped. A later analysis removed 592 highly shared, low-generation-probability nucleotide sequences to deal with suspected cross-contamination and a sequencing artifact. In a later analysis, a clonal expansion index for each public chain was calculated from normalized within-repertoire ranks of inferred template counts. In a later analysis, generation probabilities were computed using a VDJ recombination model fitted to out-of-frame rearrangements, and the results were checked against IGoR. Hypergeometric tests were used in a later analysis to score TCR-TCR, TCR-HLA and TCR-CMV co-occurrence, with a repertoire-size bias correction applied to the TCR pairs. In a later analysis, false discovery rates were estimated by permuting HLA or CMV assignments 20 times. In a later analysis, co-occurring TCRs were grouped using DBSCAN, and TCRdist sequence similarity was added for clustering within HLA-allele-positive subsets. Repertoires with fewer than 30,000 or more than 120,000 public chains, plus five repertoires with anomalous nucleotide sharing, were excluded from co-occurrence clustering. Held by TCRdb, this immuneACCESS table contains in-frame sequences only and omits some clones. Under half of the omission traces to an unresolved V gene where checked; the cause of the rest is unknown. That table supplies the V and J calls and clone size; D and trimming were determined from the DNA. The table kept for this sample lists some 130,000 clones. The ten largest clones capture approximately 1.5% of the sample.

From its cysteine to its phenylalanine, the CDR3 spans 13 amino acids. CDR3 DNA is the only sequence kept; it has 39 bases, read in frame from the first base. The germline V gene (reference sequence) specifies SEHNR as CDR1 and FQNEAQ as CDR2. The junction carries 10 bases between V and J, which are trimmed by 2 bases and 6 bases respectively. Sample: PBMCs. Rearrangement joined TRBV7-9 to TRBJ2-5, with the identity of the D gene unclear. This TCR was sampled from a woman in her 40s in good health and CMV-seronegative. CDR3 region: CASSLTNAKTQYF. The DNA sequence is given as TGTGCCAGCAGCTTAACCAACGCGAAGACCCAGTACTTC.